One and the same sample provided the 7 T cell receptor beta chains below, sequenced in a study of human T cells and chemical hapten exposure. Time point defined: patch test 1, 2 weeks after DPC sensitization. Treatment here: therapeutic diphenylcyclopropenone sensitization with weekly scalp DPC. From the RACE reads, TCRdb called clonotypes with MiXCR, one entry per CDR3 protein. The sample lists about 360,000 distinct CDR3 sequences; 4.8% were seen once. The starting material was whole blood, obtained in connection with sensitization to the hapten diphenylcyclopropenone (DPC). These TCRs come from a woman in her forties or fifties with alopecia areata. Some clones in this sample may be carry-over from other donors' samples.

The gene calls are TRBV10-3 and TRBJ2-1; the match to TRBD2 covers 16 bases. Per germline, CDR1 ENHRY and CDR2 SYGVKD. The CDR3 is 18 amino acids. V was pared by 6 bases and J by 2 bases, with 7 bases of the junction left unmatched. The DNA of the CDR3 is TGTGCCATCAGCCCCGGGACTAGCGGGGGGGGTACCTACAATGAGCAGTTCTTC. Amino acids: CAISPGTSGGGTYNEQFF.

There are many counts of this clonotype. The chain joins TRBV5-1 to TRBJ2-1; D gene ambiguous. This CDR3 spans 15 amino acids. The V and J ends lost 3 bases and 2 bases respectively, with 12 bases between them. The germline CDR1 and CDR2 sequences are SGHRS and YFSETQ. The DNA of the CDR3 is TGCGCCAGCAGCTACATAGGAGAGCCCTACAATGAGCAGTTCTTC. It encodes CASSYIGEPYNEQFF.

Many counts were recorded for this clonotype. V usage is TRBV27 and J usage is TRBJ2-7, with D perhaps TRBD2 (5 bases). The germline V gene has CDR1 MNHEY and CDR2 SMNVEV (reference sequence). The CDR3 is 13 residues long. V lost 2 bases and J lost 7, with 12 bases in between. CDR3 protein: CASSLGAGREQYF. In DNA, the CDR3 is TGTGCCAGCAGTTTAGGTGCGGGTAGAGAGCAGTACTTC.

This clonotype was picked up many times. The V call is TRBV3-1, the J call TRBJ1-1, with 8 bases aligning to TRBD1. Looked up from germline, CDR1 is LGHDT and CDR2 is YNNKEL (reference sequence). J lost 1 base, V lost 3 bases, and 4 bases had no gene match. This CDR3 has 15 amino acids. The CDR3 DNA reads TGTGCCAGCAGCCAGATAGGACAGGGGAACACTGAAGCTTTCTTT. As protein: CASSQIGQGNTEAFF.

The table lists this clonotype with many counts. The gene calls are TRBV30 and TRBJ1-2; 9 bases line up with TRBD1. Germline V CDR1 and CDR2: GTSNPN, SVGIG (reference sequence). The CDR3 is 13 residues long. The V and J ends lost 5 bases and 8 bases, in that order; junction bases with no gene match: 9. CDR3 residues: CAWGKQGAKGYTF. As DNA, the CDR3 is TGTGCCTGGGGGAAACAGGGGGCGAAGGGCTACACCTTC.

This clonotype came up many times. In DNA, the CDR3 is TGTGCCACCAGTGATTTGGCGACAGCGCAGTATTTT. This sequence encodes CATSDLATAQYF. The rearrangement joins TRBV24-1 to TRBJ2-3, with D possibly being TRBD1 (5 bases). The V and J ends lost 0 bases and 10 bases respectively, with 7 bases between them. This CDR3 contains 12 residues. CDR1 is KGHDR and CDR2 is SFDVKD in the germline V gene.

In this sample, this clonotype turned up a few times. The rearrangement joins TRBV7-2 to TRBJ1-3; D perhaps matches TRBD1 (5 bases). The V end lost 0 bases, the J end lost 4 bases, and 13 bases lay between the germline ends. This CDR3 has 16 amino acids. Germline CDR1 reads SGHTA; CDR2 reads FQGNSA. CDR3 sequence (DNA): TGTGCCAGCAGCTTAGCCCAGAGTCGGGGCGGAAACACCATATATTTT. This translates into CASSLAQSRGGNTIYF.